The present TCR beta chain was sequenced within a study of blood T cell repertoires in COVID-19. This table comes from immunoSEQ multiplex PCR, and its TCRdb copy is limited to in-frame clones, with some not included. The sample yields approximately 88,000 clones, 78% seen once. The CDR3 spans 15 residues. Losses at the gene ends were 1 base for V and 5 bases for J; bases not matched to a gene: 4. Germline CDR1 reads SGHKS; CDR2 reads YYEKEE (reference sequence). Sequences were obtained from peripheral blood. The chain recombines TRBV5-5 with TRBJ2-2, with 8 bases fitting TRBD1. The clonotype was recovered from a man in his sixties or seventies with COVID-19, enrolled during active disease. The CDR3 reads CASSLKQGGTGELFF. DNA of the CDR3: TGTGCCAGCAGCTTGAAACAGGGGGGAACCGGGGAGCTGTTTTTT. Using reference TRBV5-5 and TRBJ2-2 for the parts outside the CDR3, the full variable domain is DAGVTQSPTHLIKTRGQQVTLRCSPISGHKSVSWYQQVLGQGPQFIFQYYEKEERGRGNFPDRFSARQFPNYSSELNVNALLLGDSALYLCASSLKQGGTGELFFGEGSRLTVL.